The clone carrying this TCR beta chain turned up a few times. This entry is derived from a study of blood T cell repertoires in COVID-19. Study-wide background: From the United States, Italy and Spain came samples of acute and convalescent COVID-19. The analysed material was cDNA or gDNA that came from T cells, B-cell-depleted T cells, or PBMCs.

Germline CDR1 and CDR2: SNHLY and FYNNEI. CDR3 size: 16 residues. V lost 4 bases and J lost 6; bases outside the gene matches: 9. Methods used by the authors: Nucleated cell number was recorded as an estimate derived from reference gene primer amplification. TCRdb keeps only in-frame clones here, not all; method: immunoSEQ multiplex PCR. From that table come the V and J calls and clone size; the DNA was used to work out D and trimming. The table has 80,000 to 90,000 clones, roughly four fifths seen once. The chain employs TRBV2 and TRBJ1-6, with 7 bases lining up with TRBD1. The TCR comes from a woman aged 80 or older with acute or convalescent COVID-19. The specimen was peripheral blood. This chain's CDR3 is CASSAGGSSVNSPLHF. The CDR3 DNA is TGTGCCAGCAGTGCAGGGGGATCATCCGTTAATTCACCCCTCCACTTT.